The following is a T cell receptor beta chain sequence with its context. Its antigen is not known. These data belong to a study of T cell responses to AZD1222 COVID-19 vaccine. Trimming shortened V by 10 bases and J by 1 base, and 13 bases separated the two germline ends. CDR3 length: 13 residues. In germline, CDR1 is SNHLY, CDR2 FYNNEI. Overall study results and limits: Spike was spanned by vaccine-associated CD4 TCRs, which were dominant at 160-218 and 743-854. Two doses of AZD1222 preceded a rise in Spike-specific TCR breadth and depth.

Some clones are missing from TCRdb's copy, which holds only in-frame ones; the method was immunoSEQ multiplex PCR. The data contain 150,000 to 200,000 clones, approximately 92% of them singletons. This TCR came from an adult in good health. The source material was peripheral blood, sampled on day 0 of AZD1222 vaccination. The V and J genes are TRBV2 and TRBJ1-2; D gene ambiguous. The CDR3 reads CATSGRINYGYTF. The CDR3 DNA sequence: TGTGCCACCTCCGGGAGGATTAACTATGGCTACACCTTC.